These 20 T cell receptor beta chains came from one sample sequenced in a study of T cells expressing NK-cell markers. One entry per CDR3 protein, without DNA, is what TCRdb gives after re-calling the 5' RACE reads. The sample features some 150,000 distinct CDR3 sequences, with approximately 12% in its top ten. The sequenced material came from blood T cells: a sorted CD56 or NKG2C T cell subset, CD4+ or CD8+ T cells, or bulk PBMC T cells (not recorded which). The receptors were gathered from a man aged 18 to 30 in good health.

The rearrangement joins TRBV11-2 to TRBJ2-5. The CDR3 consists of 13 residues. Germline lookup yields CDR1 SGHAT and CDR2 FQNNGV. CDR3: CASSLWGGETQYF.

CDR3 sequence: CASTPYGLAYDEQFF. The rearrangement uses TRBV25-1 and TRBJ2-1; TCRdb calls TRBD2, which cannot be checked without DNA. The germline V gene has CDR1 MGHDK and CDR2 SYGVNS. CDR3 length: 15 amino acids.

The chain couples TRBV7-9 to TRBJ2-7. CDR1 is SEHNR and CDR2 is FQNEAQ in the germline V gene (reference sequence). This CDR3 has 14 residues. CDR3 protein: CASSSVTVLYEQYF.

The chain uses TRBV27 and TRBJ2-7; TCRdb lists TRBD2, though no DNA is available to test this call. The CDR3 runs to 18 residues. The V gene's germline CDR1 is MNHEY and CDR2 SMNVEV (reference sequence). This CDR3 reads CASRESGLAEDLSYEQYF.

V and J are TRBV5-1 and TRBJ2-1; with no DNA, the TCRdb D assignment of TRBD1 cannot be verified. This CDR3 spans 15 amino acids. Germline lookup yields CDR1 SGHRS and CDR2 YFSETQ. The CDR3 loop reads CASSLVEGRYNEQFF.

This sequence joins TRBV5-1 and TRBJ2-2; the TCRdb call, TRBD2, lacks DNA for checking. The CDR3 consists of 15 residues. The germline V gene has CDR1 SGHRS and CDR2 YFSETQ. The CDR3 is CASSLGTSSAGELFF.

This rearrangement joins TRBV15 to TRBJ2-7; the D call from TCRdb, TRBD2, cannot be confirmed without DNA. The germline V gene has CDR1 LNHNV and CDR2 YYDKDF (reference sequence). The CDR3 loop spans 15 amino acids. The CDR3 sequence is CATSRDESGSYEQYF.

V usage is TRBV27 and J usage is TRBJ2-3. Per germline, CDR1 MNHEY and CDR2 SMNVEV (reference sequence). CDR3 length equals 13 residues. This chain's CDR3 is CASSHISTDTQYF.

V is TRBV7-6 and J is TRBJ2-3; TCRdb lists TRBD2, though no DNA is available to test this call. The CDR3 has 15 residues. Per the germline V gene, CDR1 is SGHVS and CDR2 is FNYEAQ. This chain's CDR3 is CASSLAIGNTDTQYF.

V and J are TRBV20-1 and TRBJ2-4. Germline CDR1 reads DFQATT; CDR2 reads SNEGSKA (reference sequence). The CDR3 spans 15 residues. CDR3 in amino acids: CSARVPSGPKNIQYF.

J is TRBJ2-1 and V is TRBV28; TCRdb proposes TRBD1, but this gene call is untestable without DNA. The CDR3 is made up of 16 amino acids. Germline CDR1 and CDR2: MDHEN and SYDVKM. The CDR3 loop is CASSFSLAGAENEQFF.

The genes are TRBV4-2 and TRBJ2-1; the D call from TCRdb, TRBD1, cannot be confirmed without DNA. Germline CDR1 is LGHNA and CDR2 is YNFKEQ. The CDR3 consists of 15 residues. The CDR3 spells CASSPSRDSNNEQFF.

Here the CDR3 reads CASSLEGSVGNQPQHF. V usage is TRBV27 and J usage is TRBJ1-5; checking the TCRdb D call of TRBD1 is not possible without DNA. The germline CDR1 and CDR2 sequences are MNHEY and SMNVEV (reference sequence). The CDR3 has 16 residues.

The J gene is TRBJ2-1, the V gene TRBV11-2; without DNA, the TCRdb call of TRBD1 cannot be checked. Germline CDR1 is SGHAT and CDR2 is FQNNGV. The length of the CDR3 is 16 residues. The CDR3 sequence: CASSLGSDRAYNEQFF.

The chain uses TRBV2 and TRBJ2-1; the TRBD2 assignment by TCRdb is unverifiable without DNA. CDR3 length: 15 amino acids. Germline V lookup: CDR1 SNHLY, CDR2 FYNNEI. The CDR3 spells CASSDTGGVWNEQFF.

The chain employs TRBV2 and TRBJ2-2; TCRdb gives TRBD1 as the D gene, but with no DNA this cannot be confirmed. The CDR3 has 13 residues. The germline V gene has CDR1 SNHLY and CDR2 FYNNEI. CDR3 sequence reads: CASRGTGPGELFF.

The chain employs TRBV12-3 or TRBV12-4 and TRBJ2-5; TCRdb's D call of TRBD1 is untestable without DNA. The CDR3 has 15 residues. CDR3 protein: CASRAPDVVEETQYF.

The CDR3 loop is CASSLGKRGSYEQYF. The chain recombines TRBV12-3 or TRBV12-4 with TRBJ2-7. The CDR3 sequence is 15 residues long.

This rearrangement joins TRBV5-6 to TRBJ1-2; without DNA, the TCRdb call of TRBD1 cannot be checked. Germline V gives CDR1 SGHDT, CDR2 YYEEEE. The CDR3 covers 15 residues. CDR3 loop: CASSGWTDALYGYTF.

The chain couples TRBV20-1 to TRBJ2-1; TCRdb outputs TRBD1, but without DNA this stays unchecked. Looked up from germline, CDR1 is DFQATT and CDR2 is SNEGSKA (reference sequence). The CDR3 has 12 amino acids. The CDR3 reads CSARRTGREQFF.